This TCR beta chain was sequenced during a study of blood T cell repertoires in COVID-19. Study-wide context: Samples taken during acute and convalescent COVID-19 were collected in the United States, Italy and Spain. T cells, B-cell-depleted T cells, or PBMCs supplied cDNA or gDNA.

In the study's own analysis: Nucleated cell number was recorded as an estimate derived from reference gene primer amplification. Method: immunoSEQ multiplex PCR; TCRdb's copy keeps in-frame clones and lacks some. V, J and clone size are taken as reported in that table, and D and trimming were inferred from the DNA itself. Among about 310,000 clones listed, around 90% were seen once. The CDR3 length is 15 residues. Germline values: CDR1 SGHRS, CDR2 YFSETQ. V lost 1 base to trimming and J lost 1 base; unmatched junction nucleotides: 2. The sequence came from a man aged 45-60 years with active or convalescent COVID-19. The chain employs TRBV5-1 and TRBJ2-1; 7 nucleotides align to TRBD1. The sample comprised peripheral blood. The CDR3 region is CASSLTGVSYNEQFF. CDR3 coding DNA: TGCGCCAGCAGCTTGACAGGGGTTTCCTACAATGAGCAGTTCTTC.